This T cell receptor (beta chain) was sequenced for a study of CD4 T cells in relation to SARS-CoV-2 and coronaviruses. General study findings and limits: Compared with monoreactive clones, crossreactive clones showed significantly weaker SARS-CoV-2 expansion.

Remarks on this clone: Its matching antigen is unknown.

Some clones are missing from TCRdb's copy, which holds only in-frame ones; the method was immunoSEQ multiplex PCR. The sample carries tens of thousands of clones, about 91% recorded once. The germline gives CDR1 SGHTA, CDR2 FQGTGA. The CDR3 sequence is 13 residues long. Between the trimmed V and J ends, which lost 5 bases and 7 bases, there was a span of 15 bases. Input material: naive CD4+ T cells from PBMCs. Subset: naive CD4+ T cells isolated by negative enrichment. This sequence originates from an adult with COVID-19. V is TRBV7-3 and J is TRBJ2-7, with D maybe TRBD2 (6 bases). This CDR3 is CASSAGTRGEQYF. The CDR3, as DNA: TGTGCCAGCAGCGCGGGAACGAGGGGTGAGCAGTACTTC.